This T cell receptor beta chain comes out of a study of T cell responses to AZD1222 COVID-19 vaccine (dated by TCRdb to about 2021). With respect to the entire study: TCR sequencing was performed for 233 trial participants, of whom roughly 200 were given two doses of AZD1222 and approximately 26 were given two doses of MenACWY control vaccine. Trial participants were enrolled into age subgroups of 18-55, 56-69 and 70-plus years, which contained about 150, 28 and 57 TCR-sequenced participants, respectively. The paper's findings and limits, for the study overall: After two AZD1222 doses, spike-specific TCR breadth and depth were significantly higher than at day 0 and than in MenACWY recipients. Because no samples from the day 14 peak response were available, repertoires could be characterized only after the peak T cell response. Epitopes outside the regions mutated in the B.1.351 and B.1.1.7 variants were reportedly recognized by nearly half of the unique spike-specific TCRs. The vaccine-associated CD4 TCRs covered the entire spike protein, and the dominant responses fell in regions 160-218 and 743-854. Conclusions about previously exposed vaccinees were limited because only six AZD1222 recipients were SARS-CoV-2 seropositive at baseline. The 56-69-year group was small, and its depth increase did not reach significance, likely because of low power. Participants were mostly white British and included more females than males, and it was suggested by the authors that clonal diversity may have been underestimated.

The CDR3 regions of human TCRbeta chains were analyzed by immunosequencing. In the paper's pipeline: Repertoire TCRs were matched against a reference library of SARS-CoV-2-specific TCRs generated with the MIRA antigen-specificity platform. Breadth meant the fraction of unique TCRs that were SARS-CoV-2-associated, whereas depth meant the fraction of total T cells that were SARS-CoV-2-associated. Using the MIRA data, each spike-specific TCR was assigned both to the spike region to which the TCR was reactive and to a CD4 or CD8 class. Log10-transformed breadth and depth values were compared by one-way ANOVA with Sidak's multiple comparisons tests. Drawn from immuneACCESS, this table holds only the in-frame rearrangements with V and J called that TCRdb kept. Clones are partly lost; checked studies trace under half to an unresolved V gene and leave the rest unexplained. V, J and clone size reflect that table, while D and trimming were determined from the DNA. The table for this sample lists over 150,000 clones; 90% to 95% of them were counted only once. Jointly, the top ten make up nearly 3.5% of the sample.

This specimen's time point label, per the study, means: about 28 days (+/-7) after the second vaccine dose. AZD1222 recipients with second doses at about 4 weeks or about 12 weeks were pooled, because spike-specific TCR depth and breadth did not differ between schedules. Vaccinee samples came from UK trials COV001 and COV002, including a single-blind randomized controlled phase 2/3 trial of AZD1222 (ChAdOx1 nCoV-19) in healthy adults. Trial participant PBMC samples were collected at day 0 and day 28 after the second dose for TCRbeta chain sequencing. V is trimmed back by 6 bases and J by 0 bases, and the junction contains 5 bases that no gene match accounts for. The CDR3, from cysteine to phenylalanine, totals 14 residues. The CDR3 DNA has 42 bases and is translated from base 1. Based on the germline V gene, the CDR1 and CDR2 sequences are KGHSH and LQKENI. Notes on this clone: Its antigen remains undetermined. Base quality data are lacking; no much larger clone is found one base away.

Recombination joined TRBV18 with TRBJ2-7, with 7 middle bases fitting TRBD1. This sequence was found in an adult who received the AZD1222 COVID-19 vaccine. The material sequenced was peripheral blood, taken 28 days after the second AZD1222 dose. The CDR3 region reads CASSPDRISYEQYF. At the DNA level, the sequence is TGTGCCAGCTCGCCGGACAGGATCTCCTACGAGCAGTACTTC.